These T cell receptor beta chains were read from a single sample in a study of blood T cell repertoires in COVID-19. Repertoires were generated with immunoSEQ multiplex PCR, while TCRdb's copy carries only in-frame clones and drops some. The table lists approximately 100,000 clones, approximately 80% of them singletons. Material: peripheral blood. The origin of the receptors is a man in his sixties with acute or convalescent COVID-19. Each CDR3 is given with its conserved first and last residue. D genes are given only for firm matches. Only part of the rows carry a size: once, few, many, or a class if the clone is expanded.

CDR3aa: CATHNVSGTYEQYF
CDR3nt: TGCGCCACCCACAATGTGAGCGGGACCTACGAGCAGTACTTC
abundance: NA
d_gene: TRBD2
len: 14
v_gene: TRBV5-1
j_gene: TRBJ2-7

CDR3aa: CAISDPDRYFLYEQYF
CDR3nt: TGTGCCATCAGTGACCCTGACAGATACTTTCTCTACGAGCAGTACTTC
abundance: NA
d_gene: NA
len: 16
v_gene: TRBV10-3
j_gene: TRBJ2-7

CDR3aa: CASSQDARADGYTF
CDR3nt: TGTGCCAGCAGCCAAGATGCCAGGGCAGATGGCTACACCTTC
abundance: NA
d_gene: NA
len: 14
v_gene: TRBV14
j_gene: TRBJ1-2

CDR3aa: CASSNPGLGAETQYF
CDR3nt: TGTGCCAGTAGTAACCCGGGACTAGGGGCAGAGACCCAGTACTTC
abundance: NA
d_gene: TRBD2
len: 15
v_gene: TRBV19
j_gene: TRBJ2-5

CDR3aa: CASSVEQGRSYGYTF
CDR3nt: TGTGCCAGCAGTGTGGAGCAGGGAAGAAGCTATGGCTACACCTTC
abundance: NA
d_gene: NA
len: 15
v_gene: TRBV2
j_gene: TRBJ1-2

CDR3aa: CASSYRPGLNTEAFF
CDR3nt: TGTGCCAGCAGTTACCGTCCGGGGTTGAACACTGAAGCTTTCTTT
abundance: once
d_gene: NA
len: 15
v_gene: TRBV6-5
j_gene: TRBJ1-1

CDR3aa: CASSAGGPSTYEQYF
CDR3nt: TGTGCCAGCAGCGCCGGAGGGCCGTCTACCTACGAGCAGTACTTC
abundance: NA
d_gene: NA
len: 15
v_gene: TRBV21-1
j_gene: TRBJ2-7

CDR3aa: CASSLTRAANEKLFF
CDR3nt: TGTGCCAGCAGTTTGACCAGGGCGGCTAATGAAAAACTGTTTTTT
abundance: NA
d_gene: NA
len: 15
v_gene: TRBV6-5
j_gene: TRBJ1-4

CDR3aa: CASSYGTSGSTDTQYF
CDR3nt: TGTGCCAGCAGCTACGGGACTAGCGGCAGCACAGATACGCAGTATTTT
abundance: NA
d_gene: TRBD2
len: 16
v_gene: TRBV5-4
j_gene: TRBJ2-3

CDR3aa: CASSLEVRGYHQDTQYF
CDR3nt: TGTGCCAGCAGTTTAGAGGTGCGCGGGTACCATCAAGATACGCAGTATTTT
abundance: once
d_gene: NA
len: 17
v_gene: TRBV27
j_gene: TRBJ2-3

CDR3aa: CASRKTQANYGYTF
CDR3nt: TGTGCCAGCAGGAAGACTCAAGCTAACTATGGCTACACCTTC
abundance: once
d_gene: NA
len: 14
v_gene: TRBV27
j_gene: TRBJ1-2

CDR3aa: CASSSGTAGGPEAFF
CDR3nt: TGTGCCAGCAGTTCCGGGACAGCGGGAGGTCCTGAAGCTTTCTTT
abundance: NA
d_gene: TRBD1
len: 15
v_gene: TRBV6-5
j_gene: TRBJ1-1

CDR3aa: CASSEGQDTSKYF
CDR3nt: TGTGCCAGCAGTGAAGGTCAGGACACGAGCAAGTACTTC
abundance: NA
d_gene: NA
len: 13
v_gene: TRBV25-1
j_gene: TRBJ2-5

CDR3aa: CASSTSGETQYF
CDR3nt: TGTGCCAGCAGCACTAGCGGGGAGACCCAGTACTTC
abundance: NA
d_gene: TRBD2
len: 12
v_gene: TRBV9
j_gene: TRBJ2-5

CDR3aa: CASRSSRGTNEKLFF
CDR3nt: TGTGCCAGCAGGTCATCTAGGGGAACTAATGAAAAACTGTTTTTT
abundance: once
d_gene: NA
len: 15
v_gene: TRBV27
j_gene: TRBJ1-4

CDR3aa: CASSFKFRAYQPQHF
CDR3nt: TGTGCCAGCAGCTTTAAATTCAGGGCCTATCAGCCCCAGCATTTT
abundance: NA
d_gene: NA
len: 15
v_gene: TRBV5-8
j_gene: TRBJ1-5

CDR3aa: CSALMAEQFF
CDR3nt: TGCAGTGCTTTGATGGCTGAGCAGTTCTTC
abundance: NA
d_gene: NA
len: 10
v_gene: TRBV20-1
j_gene: TRBJ2-1

CDR3aa: CASKGAEWYNEQFF
CDR3nt: TGTGCCAGTAAGGGGGCAGAGTGGTACAATGAGCAGTTCTTC
abundance: NA
d_gene: TRBD1
len: 14
v_gene: TRBV19
j_gene: TRBJ2-1

CDR3aa: CASSLNRGIQPQHF
CDR3nt: TGTGCCAGCAGTCTCAACAGGGGGATTCAGCCCCAGCATTTT
abundance: NA
d_gene: TRBD1
len: 14
v_gene: TRBV28
j_gene: TRBJ1-5

CDR3aa: CASSYSGQERAQHF
CDR3nt: TGTGCCAGCAGTTACTCAGGACAGGAAAGGGCCCAGCATTTT
abundance: NA
d_gene: TRBD1
len: 14
v_gene: TRBV6-2/TRBV6-3
j_gene: TRBJ1-5

CDR3aa: CASSLAGGINEKLFF
CDR3nt: TGTGCCAGCAGCTTAGCGGGGGGGATTAATGAAAAACTGTTTTTT
abundance: NA
d_gene: NA
len: 15
v_gene: TRBV7-9
j_gene: TRBJ1-4

CDR3aa: CATSRFGTPENIQYF
CDR3nt: TGTGCCACCAGCAGATTCGGGACTCCCGAAAACATTCAGTACTTC
abundance: NA
d_gene: NA
len: 15
v_gene: TRBV15
j_gene: TRBJ2-4

CDR3aa: CASSQTGGATNEKLFF
CDR3nt: TGCGCCAGCAGCCAGACAGGGGGAGCAACTAATGAAAAACTGTTTTTT
abundance: NA
d_gene: TRBD1
len: 16
v_gene: TRBV5-1
j_gene: TRBJ1-4

CDR3aa: CASSLGAMVSYTF
CDR3nt: TGTGCCAGCAGTTTGGGCGCTATGGTTAGCTACACCTTC
abundance: few
d_gene: NA
len: 13
v_gene: TRBV12-3/TRBV12-4
j_gene: TRBJ1-2

CDR3aa: CATGDSGGETQYF
CDR3nt: TGTGCCACAGGGGACTCCGGAGGTGAGACCCAGTACTTC
abundance: NA
d_gene: NA
len: 13
v_gene: TRBV24-1
j_gene: TRBJ2-5

CDR3aa: CASQRGGDRPQHF
CDR3nt: TGTGCCAGCCAAAGGGGAGGAGATCGGCCCCAGCATTTT
abundance: NA
d_gene: NA
len: 13
v_gene: TRBV12-3/TRBV12-4
j_gene: TRBJ1-5

CDR3aa: CASSPHTDTQYF
CDR3nt: TGTGCCAGCAGCCCCCACACAGATACGCAGTATTTT
abundance: NA
d_gene: NA
len: 12
v_gene: TRBV5-5
j_gene: TRBJ2-3

CDR3aa: CASSSRQGWETQYF
CDR3nt: TGTGCCAGCAGCTCAAGACAGGGGTGGGAGACCCAGTACTTC
abundance: NA
d_gene: TRBD1
len: 14
v_gene: TRBV11-2
j_gene: TRBJ2-5

CDR3aa: CASSRGLNYGYTF
CDR3nt: TGTGCCAGCTCCCGAGGGTTAAACTATGGCTACACCTTC
abundance: NA
d_gene: NA
len: 13
v_gene: TRBV6-4
j_gene: TRBJ1-2

CDR3aa: CASRDRADQPQHF
CDR3nt: TGTGCCAGCAGGGACAGGGCAGATCAGCCCCAGCATTTT
abundance: NA
d_gene: TRBD1
len: 13
v_gene: TRBV27
j_gene: TRBJ1-5

CDR3aa: CASRVANQETQYF
CDR3nt: TGTGCCAGCAGGGTGGCAAATCAAGAGACCCAGTACTTC
abundance: NA
d_gene: NA
len: 13
v_gene: TRBV3-1/TRBV3-2
j_gene: TRBJ2-5

CDR3aa: CASSQEPRGLIGYTF
CDR3nt: TGTGCCAGCAGCCAAGAGCCCAGGGGGCTGATTGGCTACACCTTC
abundance: large
d_gene: TRBD1
len: 15
v_gene: TRBV3-1/TRBV3-2
j_gene: TRBJ1-2

CDR3aa: CASSQEGVNIQYF
CDR3nt: TGTGCCAGCAGCCAAGAAGGGGTGAACATTCAGTACTTC
abundance: once
d_gene: NA
len: 13
v_gene: TRBV3-1/TRBV3-2
j_gene: TRBJ2-4

CDR3aa: CASSLRAAGGNTAFF
CDR3nt: TGTGCCAGCAGCTTAAGGGCGGCAGGGGGAAATACAGCTTTCTTT
abundance: NA
d_gene: TRBD1
len: 15
v_gene: TRBV7-9
j_gene: TRBJ1-1

CDR3aa: CASRDRAGNTIYF
CDR3nt: TGTGCCAGTAGGGACAGAGCTGGAAACACCATATATTTT
abundance: NA
d_gene: NA
len: 13
v_gene: TRBV19
j_gene: TRBJ1-3